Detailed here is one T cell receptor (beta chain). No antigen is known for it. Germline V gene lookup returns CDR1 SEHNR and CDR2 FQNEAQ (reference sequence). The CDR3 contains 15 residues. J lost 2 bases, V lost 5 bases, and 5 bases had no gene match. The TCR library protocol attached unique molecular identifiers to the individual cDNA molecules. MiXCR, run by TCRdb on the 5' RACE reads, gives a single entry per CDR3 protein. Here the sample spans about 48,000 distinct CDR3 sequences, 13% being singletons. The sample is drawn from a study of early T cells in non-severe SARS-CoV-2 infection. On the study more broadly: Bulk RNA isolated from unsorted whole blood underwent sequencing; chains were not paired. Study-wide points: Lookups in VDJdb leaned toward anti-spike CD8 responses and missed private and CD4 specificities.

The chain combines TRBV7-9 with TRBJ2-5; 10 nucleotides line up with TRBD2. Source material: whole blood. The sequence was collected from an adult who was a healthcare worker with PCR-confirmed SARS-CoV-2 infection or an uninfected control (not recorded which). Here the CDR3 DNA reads TGTGCCAGCAGCCGGCCGGGACTAGCGCAAGAGACCCAGTACTTC. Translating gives CASSRPGLAQETQYF.